This T cell receptor beta chain came from a study of vaccination effects on CD4 cells after COVID-19 (dated by TCRdb to about 2022). In the study overall: To identify antigen-specific CD4+ T cell clonotypes by their expansion, the ViraFEST assay first stimulated PBMC with viral peptide pools and then applied TCR sequencing. Roughly 2 million PBMC per well were cultured in IMDM with about 5.1% human AB serum, 8.5 to 10 IU/ml IL-2 and gentamicin, plus 10 ug/ml peptides. Each participant got two doses of an mRNA SARS-CoV-2 vaccine, either BNT162b2 or mRNA-1273. The study compared SARS-CoV-2 spike-specific CD4+ TCR repertoires before and after mRNA vaccination in COVID-19 convalescent patients and infection-naive vaccine recipients. The Oncomine TCR Beta short-read assay on an Illumina iSeq 100 was used to sequence cultures from other donors in the study. The full study included roughly 11 COVID-19 convalescent patients and a handful of SARS-CoV-2-naive healthy vaccine recipients. What the work shows at the level of the full study, not this receptor alone: Only a small number of convalescent patients were included, and no early post-infection timepoints were available, which limited the study. In healthy vaccine recipients, vaccine-induced clones were almost all SARS-CoV-2 mono-reactive, with only 1 of 255 being cross-reactive with common cold coronaviruses. Clones induced by infection and clones induced by vaccination both contracted markedly at late timepoints after vaccination, which fits with T cell responses waning over time.

Taken from cysteine to phenylalanine, the CDR3 has 16 residues. Only CDR3 DNA remains: 48 bases, in frame from the first base. From a lookup of the germline V gene, CDR1 and CDR2 are SGHRS and YFSETQ. V loses 4 bases, J loses 7 bases, and the germline ends lie 21 bases apart. Libraries were constructed by the immunoSEQ multiplex PCR assay. DNA from the cultured and isolated CD4+ T cells underwent TCR beta CDR3 sequencing. As for how the authors treated the data: Non-productive TCR sequences were removed and reads were trimmed to the CDR3 region, keeping CDR3s of at least 7 amino acids. The MANAFEST web app was used to pick out antigen-specific clonotypes by comparing their expansion in peptide wells with that in reference cultures. Positive clones required FDR<0.05 expansion versus reference and all other wells, odds ratio above 5, and frequency above 0.1% in two replicate wells. Cross-reactive clonotypes were defined as significantly expanded in SARS-CoV-2 spike wells and in at least one common cold coronavirus spike condition. Levenshtein distance calculated with the stringdist R package was used to assess CDR3 similarity, and unrooted trees were constructed with ape in R 3.6.1. TCRdb took this table from immuneACCESS and kept in-frame rearrangements with V and J called. Such tables lack part of the clones; where checked against another copy, unresolved V genes explain under half of the gap, and the rest is unexplained. V, J and clone size reflect that table, while D and trimming were determined from the DNA. Counted in this sample were fewer than 75,000 clones; approximately 80% of them appeared once. The leading ten clones occupy roughly 1.9% of the sample.

Concerning this clone: The clone's antigen remains unknown. No much larger clonotype is one base removed from it; base qualities were not supplied.

After more than nine days of culture, CD4+ T cells were isolated with the EasySep CD4+ T cell isolation kit. Negative nucleocapsid antibody results before and after vaccination confirmed that the healthy vaccine recipients had no prior SARS-CoV-2 infection. On days 3 and 7, half of the culture medium was replaced with fresh IL-2-containing medium. Each peptide stimulation condition was cultured in triplicate wells unless otherwise noted. Using Ficoll-Paque Plus gradient centrifugation, PBMC were separated from whole blood and then either used fresh or cryopreserved at -140C. The QIAamp micro DNA kit was used to extract genomic DNA from the cultured CD4+ T cells.

The clonotype was recovered from a human donor who received a COVID-19 vaccine. The material was CD4+ T cells from PBMCs cultured without peptide, obtained before COVID-19 vaccination. Rearrangement joined TRBV5-1 to TRBJ2-1, and possibly TRBD2, on 5 matching bases. In nucleotides, the sequence is TGCGCCAGCAGCATACCGGACTCGTTACTCGGAAATGAGCAGTTCTTC. Its protein is CASSIPDSLLGNEQFF.